This T cell receptor (beta chain) appears in the sequencing data of a study of cytomegalovirus exposure and HLA in healthy donors. The length of the CDR3 is 15 residues. Between the trimmed V and J ends, which lost 1 base and 4 bases, there was a span of 12 bases. Germline CDR1 SGHDN, CDR2 FVKESK. Vbeta (60) and Jbeta (13) primers were used in the PCR. Profiled with immunoSEQ multiplex PCR; TCRdb holds only in-frame clones, not every one. The table includes 90,000 to 150,000 clones, about 73% detected once. For this clone: The antigen remains unidentified.

General study results and limits: Some V segments, including TRBV6-2 and TRBV6-3, were excluded as indistinguishable. There were approximately 150 TCR beta chains listed as cytomegalovirus-associated. HLA restriction was apparent for most CMV-associated TCR beta chains in a later analysis.

The rearrangement uses TRBV14 and TRBJ2-3; no firm D call. The receptor was isolated from a woman between 25 and 40 years old in good health and CMV-seropositive. The material sequenced was PBMCs. Here the CDR3 reads CASSQGGSFSDTQYF. In DNA, the CDR3 is TGTGCCAGCAGCCAAGGCGGCTCATTTTCAGATACGCAGTATTTT.